Sequencing of this T cell receptor (beta chain) was carried out in a study of T cells in Graves' hyperthyroidism and ophthalmopathy. This clonotype was detected ten times or more. An absence of ophthalmopathy progression within 18 months meant stable Graves' hyperthyroidism. Patients were excluded for uncontrolled infection, other autoimmune disease, pregnancy or lactation. Every diagnosis used clinical symptoms, serum thyroxine and TRAb, thyroid ultrasound and orbital computed tomography. TCR beta CDR3 regions were amplified from RNA. Using the HTBI primer set, a first-round RT-PCR was run on the TCR CDR3. One entry per CDR3 protein, called by TCRdb with MiXCR from the multiplex PCR reads. The table shows 350,000 to 450,000 distinct CDR3 sequences, with roughly 13% occurring only once. The CDR3 has 14 amino acids. In germline, CDR1 is SGHNT, CDR2 YENEEA. V shed 1 base and J shed 7 bases, with 10 bases lying between them.

This rearrangement joins TRBV11-3 to TRBJ2-2; tentatively, D is TRBD1 (5 bases). The TCR originated in a woman in her sixties with Graves' hyperthyroidism. Sequencing used blood. DNA for the CDR3: TGTGCCAGCAGCTTAGTCAGGGCTGGCGGGGAGCTGTTTTTT. It specifies CASSLVRAGGELFF.